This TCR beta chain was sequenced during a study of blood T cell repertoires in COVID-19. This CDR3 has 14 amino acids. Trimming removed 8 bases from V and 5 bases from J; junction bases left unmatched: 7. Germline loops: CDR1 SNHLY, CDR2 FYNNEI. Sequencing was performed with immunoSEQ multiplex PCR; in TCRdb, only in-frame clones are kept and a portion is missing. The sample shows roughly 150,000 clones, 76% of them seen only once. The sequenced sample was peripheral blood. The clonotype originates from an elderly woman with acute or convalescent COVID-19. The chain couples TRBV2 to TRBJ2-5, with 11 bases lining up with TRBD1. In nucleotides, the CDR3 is TGTGCCAGCGGAGGCCGGGACAGGGGGGAGACCCAGTACTTC. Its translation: CASGGRDRGETQYF.